This T cell receptor beta chain was recovered during a study of blood T cells in healthy people across ages. Germline V gives CDR1 SEHNR, CDR2 FQNEAQ (reference sequence). This CDR3 has 16 amino acids. J gave up 0 bases and V 3 bases, and 5 bases lay outside the gene matches. Drawing of peripheral blood yielded 8.5 to 10 milliliters from each donor. Then a second PCR, running roughly 7 to 12 cycles, was carried out with a sample-barcoded 5' primer and a J-beta primer mix. TCRdb reanalysed the 5' RACE reads using MiXCR and keeps one entry per CDR3 protein. Of approximately 810,000 distinct CDR3 sequences in the sample, roughly 40% were seen once.

Sequencing input: blood. The sequence was obtained from a man between 18 and 35 years old in good health. V usage is TRBV7-9 and J usage is TRBJ2-1, with TRBD2 identical over 7 bases. CDR3 in amino acids: CASSFRAGHSYNEQFF. In nucleotides, the CDR3 is TGTGCCAGCAGCTTCCGAGCGGGGCACTCCTACAATGAGCAGTTCTTC.